This T cell receptor (beta chain) was identified in a study of blood T cell repertoires in COVID-19. Assay used: immunoSEQ multiplex PCR; TCRdb lists only in-frame clones, some missing. The sample consists of hundreds of thousands of clones, 85% of them appearing once. This CDR3 spans 15 amino acids. J was trimmed by 1 base and V by 5 bases; bases with no gene match: 4. Germline lookup yields CDR1 SSHAT and CDR2 FNYEAQ (reference sequence). The sequence derives from a woman aged 45-60 years with acute COVID-19. Sequences were obtained from PBMCs or T cells enriched from blood (not recorded which). V is TRBV7-7 and J is TRBJ2-1; 8 bases agree with TRBD2. The CDR3 protein is CASSQSGGSYNEQFF. CDR3 DNA sequence: TGTGCCAGCAGCCAAAGCGGGGGTTCCTACAATGAGCAGTTCTTC.